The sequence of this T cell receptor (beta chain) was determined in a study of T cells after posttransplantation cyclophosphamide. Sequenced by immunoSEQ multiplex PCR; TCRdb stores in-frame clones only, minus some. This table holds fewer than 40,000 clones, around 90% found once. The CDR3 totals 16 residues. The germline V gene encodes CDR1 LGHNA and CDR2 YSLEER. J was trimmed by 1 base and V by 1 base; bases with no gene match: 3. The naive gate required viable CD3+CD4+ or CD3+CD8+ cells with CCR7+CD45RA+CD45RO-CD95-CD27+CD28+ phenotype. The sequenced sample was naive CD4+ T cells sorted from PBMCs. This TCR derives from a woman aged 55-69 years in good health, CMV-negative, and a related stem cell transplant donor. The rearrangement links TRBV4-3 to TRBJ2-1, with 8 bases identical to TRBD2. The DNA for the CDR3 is TGCGCCAGCAGCCAAGCTTCTAGCGGGTCCTACAATGAGCAGTTCTTC. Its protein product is CASSQASSGSYNEQFF.